Listed below are T cell receptor beta chains from one sample, sequenced in a study of PD-1 blockade in classical Hodgkin lymphoma. The data were produced by immunoSEQ multiplex PCR, yet TCRdb's version contains in-frame clones alone and is incomplete. Among some 96,000 clones listed, about four fifths were seen once. The sequences come from peripheral blood mononuclear cells (PBMCs), collected before the second cycle of nivolumab. Receptors were obtained from a human donor with classical Hodgkin lymphoma. The CDR3 runs from the conserved cysteine through the conserved F or W. Part of the rows lack a size; the others show once, few, many or a class for expanded clones.

V: TRBV7-9
size: .
J: TRBJ1-2
length: 16
CDR3: CASSLGGRGTAGGYTF

V: TRBV18
size: .
J: TRBJ2-7
length: 16
CDR3: CASSPKDGGAIYEQYF

V: TRBV5-1
size: once
J: TRBJ2-7
length: 15
CDR3: CASSLGQGENYEQYF

V: TRBV2
size: .
J: TRBJ1-3
length: 15
CDR3: CASSGVRSSGNTIYF

V: TRBV27
size: .
J: TRBJ1-1
length: 14
CDR3: CASSRRGGSTEAFF

V: TRBV5-1
size: .
J: TRBJ2-1
length: 15
CDR3: CASSLDQGSYNEQFF

V: TRBV6-1
size: .
J: TRBJ2-1
length: 17
CDR3: CASSATGLAGGPNEQFF

V: TRBV6-6
size: .
J: TRBJ2-1
length: 15
CDR3: CASSYSGGGQYEQFF

V: TRBV6-1
size: many
J: TRBJ1-5
length: 13
CDR3: CASSVKGNQPQHF

V: TRBV19
size: .
J: TRBJ2-3
length: 13
CDR3: CASATTMGDTQYF

V: TRBV6-4
size: .
J: TRBJ2-6
length: 18
CDR3: CASSDGKGPFSGANVLTF

V: TRBV6-5
size: .
J: TRBJ2-5
length: 13
CDR3: CASSAGRQETQYF

V: TRBV28
size: few
J: TRBJ2-3
length: 17
CDR3: CASSSSYRLSNTDTQYF

V: TRBV6-5
size: once
J: TRBJ2-1
length: 15
CDR3: CASSYSGGSGNEQFF

V: TRBV12-5
size: .
J: TRBJ2-2
length: 16
CDR3: CASGLVVGTWTGELFF

V: TRBV7-8
size: .
J: TRBJ2-1
length: 12
CDR3: CASSFAGGEQFF

V: TRBV9
size: .
J: TRBJ1-1
length: 16
CDR3: CASSPRSSQMNTEAFF

V: TRBV4-1
size: .
J: TRBJ1-1
length: 15
CDR3: CASSQVGGGWTEAFF

V: TRBV2
size: .
J: TRBJ2-1
length: 16
CDR3: CASSEPPGYDDNEQFF

V: TRBV10-3
size: few
J: TRBJ1-3
length: 15
CDR3: CAISDSPGLGNTIYF

V: TRBV20-1
size: few
J: TRBJ2-1
length: 11
CDR3: CSAASVGEQFF

V: TRBV30
size: .
J: TRBJ2-3
length: 15
CDR3: CAWSNGASGGDTQYF

V: TRBV5-4
size: .
J: TRBJ1-4
length: 15
CDR3: CASSLELGGDEKLFF

V: TRBV11-2
size: once
J: TRBJ2-5
length: 13
CDR3: CASSLGPQETQYF

V: TRBV2
size: .
J: TRBJ2-7
length: 15
CDR3: CASSETAGKTYEQYF

V: TRBV6-6
size: .
J: TRBJ1-3
length: 13
CDR3: CASSFQYGNTIYF

V: TRBV25-1
size: .
J: TRBJ2-7
length: 16
CDR3: CASSEYSQGRSYEQYF

V: TRBV4-2
size: .
J: TRBJ2-2
length: 20
CDR3: CASSQSPGGEGWAGARELFF

V: TRBV18
size: .
J: TRBJ1-2
length: 14
CDR3: CASSPPAQGAGYTF

V: TRBV5-4
size: many
J: TRBJ1-4
length: 14
CDR3: CASSFKGANEKLFF

V: TRBV27
size: medium-sized
J: TRBJ2-2
length: 15
CDR3: CASSFLGQGQRELFF

V: TRBV4-1
size: .
J: TRBJ2-7
length: 15
CDR3: CASSQVPQGAYEQYF

V: TRBV6-1
size: .
J: TRBJ1-4
length: 19
CDR3: CASSERIRGRSTTNEKLFF

V: TRBV6-1
size: .
J: TRBJ2-2
length: 12
CDR3: CASRTNTGELFF

V: TRBV27
size: once
J: TRBJ2-7
length: 14
CDR3: CASGGAPSTYEQYF

V: TRBV19
size: .
J: TRBJ2-2
length: 15
CDR3: CASSPNRGQGGELFF

V: TRBV6-1
size: few
J: TRBJ2-1
length: 15
CDR3: CASSEFAMNSNEQFF

V: TRBV6-1
size: .
J: TRBJ1-5
length: 15
CDR3: CASRAAGDSNQPQHF

V: TRBV18
size: .
J: TRBJ2-2
length: 16
CDR3: CASRSLPTGGTGELFF

V: TRBV29-1
size: .
J: TRBJ2-5
length: 12
CDR3: CSVVGKAETQYF

V: TRBV18
size: .
J: TRBJ2-5
length: 14
CDR3: CASSLQGRQETQYF

V: TRBV9
size: .
J: TRBJ1-3
length: 16
CDR3: CASSSMDILSGNTIYF

V: TRBV11-2
size: .
J: TRBJ2-7
length: 14
CDR3: CASSLDLTESEQYF

V: TRBV5-4
size: .
J: TRBJ1-2
length: 14
CDR3: CASSLGGSTYGYTF

V: TRBV29-1
size: .
J: TRBJ2-3
length: 16
CDR3: CSVSSGRAQREDTQYF

V: TRBV9
size: .
J: TRBJ2-7
length: 17
CDR3: CASSVGGGLAGLYEQYF

V: TRBV7-2
size: .
J: TRBJ1-3
length: 15
CDR3: CASSRRRSSGNTIYF

V: TRBV27
size: .
J: TRBJ1-1
length: 12
CDR3: CASKGVYAEAFF

V: TRBV5-1
size: .
J: TRBJ1-5
length: 13
CDR3: CASSPTGVQPQHF

V: TRBV6-6
size: .
J: TRBJ1-1
length: 13
CDR3: CASRGGTASGAFF

V: TRBV6-5
size: few
J: TRBJ2-1
length: 12
CDR3: CASSSVGNEQFF

V: TRBV5-6
size: .
J: TRBJ1-2
length: 14
CDR3: CASSSVGRTRGYTF

V: TRBV10-3
size: once
J: TRBJ2-3
length: 14
CDR3: CAISVREITDTQYF